This entry concerns a single TCR beta chain. Its antigen remains unknown. The germline CDR1 and CDR2 sequences are MDHEN and SYDVKM. The length of the CDR3 is 15 residues. The V and J ends lost 2 bases and 1 base, in that order; junction bases with no gene match: 0. This entry belongs to a study of cytomegalovirus exposure and HLA in healthy donors. Use of 60 Vbeta and 13 Jbeta primers characterized the PCR. Method: immunoSEQ multiplex PCR; TCRdb's copy keeps in-frame clones and lacks some. The table records approximately 96,000 clones, approximately 79% of them present only once. Study results and limitations: Cytomegalovirus-associated status was assigned to more than 150 TCR beta chains. Highly shared variants forming one cluster were likely a sequencing artifact.

The chain carries TRBV28 and TRBJ2-3; TRBD1 matches 10 bases. Sequencing input: PBMCs. The receptor comes from a male donor in good health and CMV-seronegative. The CDR3 coding sequence is TGTGCCAGCAGTTTAGGGACAGGGGGCACAGATACGCAGTATTTT. Its protein is CASSLGTGGTDTQYF.